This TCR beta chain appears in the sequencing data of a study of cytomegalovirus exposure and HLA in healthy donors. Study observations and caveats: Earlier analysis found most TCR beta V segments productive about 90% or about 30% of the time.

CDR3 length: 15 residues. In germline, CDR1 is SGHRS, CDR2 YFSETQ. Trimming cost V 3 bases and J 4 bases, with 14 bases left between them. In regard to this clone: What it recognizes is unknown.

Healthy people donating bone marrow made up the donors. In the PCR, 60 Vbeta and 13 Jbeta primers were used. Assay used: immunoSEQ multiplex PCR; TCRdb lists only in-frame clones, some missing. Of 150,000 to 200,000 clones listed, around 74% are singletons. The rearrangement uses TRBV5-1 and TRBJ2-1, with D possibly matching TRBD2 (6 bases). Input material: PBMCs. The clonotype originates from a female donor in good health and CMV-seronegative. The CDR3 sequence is CASSSGTSEYNEQFF. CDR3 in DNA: TGCGCCAGCAGCTCCGGGACTTCTGAATACAATGAGCAGTTCTTC.